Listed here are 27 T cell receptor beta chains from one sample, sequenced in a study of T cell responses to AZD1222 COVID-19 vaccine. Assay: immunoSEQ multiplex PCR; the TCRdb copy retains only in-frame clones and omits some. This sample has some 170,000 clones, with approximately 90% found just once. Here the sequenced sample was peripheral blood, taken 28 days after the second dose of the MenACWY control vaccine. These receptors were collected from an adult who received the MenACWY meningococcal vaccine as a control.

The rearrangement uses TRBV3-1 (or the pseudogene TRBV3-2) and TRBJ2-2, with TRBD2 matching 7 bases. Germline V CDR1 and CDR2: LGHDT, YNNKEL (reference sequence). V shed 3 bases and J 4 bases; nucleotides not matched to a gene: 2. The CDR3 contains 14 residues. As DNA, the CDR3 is TGTGCCAGCAGCCACGCTAGCGGCACCGGGGAGCTGTTTTTT. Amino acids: CASSHASGTGELFF.

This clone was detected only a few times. The CDR3 here is CASTPGFGNQPQHF. For the CDR3, the DNA is TGTGCCAGCACCCCAGGGTTTGGCAATCAGCCCCAGCATTTT. This chain joins TRBV28 and TRBJ1-5, with TRBD1 as a possible D gene (5 bases). Trimming left V 7 bases short and J 2 bases short, with 12 bases between. The CDR3 extends over 14 amino acids. Per the germline V gene, CDR1 is MDHEN and CDR2 is SYDVKM.

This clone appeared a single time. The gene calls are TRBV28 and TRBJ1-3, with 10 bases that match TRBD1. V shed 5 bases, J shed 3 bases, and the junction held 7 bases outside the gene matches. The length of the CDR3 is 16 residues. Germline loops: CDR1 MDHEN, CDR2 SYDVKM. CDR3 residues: CASSGTGTGDGNTIYF. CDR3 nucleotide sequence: TGTGCCAGCAGTGGCACCGGGACAGGGGATGGAAACACCATATATTTT.

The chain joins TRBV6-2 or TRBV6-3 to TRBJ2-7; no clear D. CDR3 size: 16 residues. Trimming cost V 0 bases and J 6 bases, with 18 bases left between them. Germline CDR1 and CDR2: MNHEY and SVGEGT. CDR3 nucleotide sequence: TGTGCCAGCAGTTACTCGAGGTCTGGGCAGACGGGCGAGCAGTACTTC. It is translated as CASSYSRSGQTGEQYF.

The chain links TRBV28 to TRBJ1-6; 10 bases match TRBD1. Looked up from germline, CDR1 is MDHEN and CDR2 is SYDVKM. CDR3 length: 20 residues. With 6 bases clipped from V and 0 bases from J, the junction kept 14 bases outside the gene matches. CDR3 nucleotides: TGTGCCAGCAGCGCCCCCTGGACAGGGGGTGACAGCTCCTATAATTCACCCCTCCACTTT. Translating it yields CASSAPWTGGDSSYNSPLHF. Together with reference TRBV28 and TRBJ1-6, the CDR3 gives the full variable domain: DVKVTQSSRYLVKRTGEKVFLECVQDMDHENMFWYRQDPGLGLRLIYFSYDVKMKEKGDIPEGYSVSREKKERFSLILESASTNQTSMYLCASSAPWTGGDSSYNSPLHFGNGTRLTVT.

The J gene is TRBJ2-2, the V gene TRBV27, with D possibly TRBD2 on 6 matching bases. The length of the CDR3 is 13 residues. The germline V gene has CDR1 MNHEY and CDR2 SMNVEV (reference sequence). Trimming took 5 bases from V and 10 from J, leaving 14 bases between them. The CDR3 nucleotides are TGTGCCAGCAGTATCCTCCCGGGGGAGGAGCTGTTTTTT. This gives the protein CASSILPGEELFF.

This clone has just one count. This chain's CDR3 is CASSLTGTDEKLFF. The CDR3 bases are TGTGCCAGCAGTTTGACAGGGACGGATGAAAAACTGTTTTTT. The chain combines TRBV6-5 with TRBJ1-4; 7 bases line up with TRBD1. The CDR3 runs to 14 residues. The V and J ends lost 4 bases and 6 bases, in that order; junction bases with no gene match: 5. Germline V gene sequence: CDR1 MNHEY, CDR2 SVGAGI.

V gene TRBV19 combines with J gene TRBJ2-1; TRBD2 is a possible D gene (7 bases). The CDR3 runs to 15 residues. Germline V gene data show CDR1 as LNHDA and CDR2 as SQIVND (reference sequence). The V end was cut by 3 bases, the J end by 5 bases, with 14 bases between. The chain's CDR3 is CASSMRGQMDNEQFF. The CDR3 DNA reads TGTGCCAGTAGTATGCGGGGGCAAATGGACAATGAGCAGTTCTTC.

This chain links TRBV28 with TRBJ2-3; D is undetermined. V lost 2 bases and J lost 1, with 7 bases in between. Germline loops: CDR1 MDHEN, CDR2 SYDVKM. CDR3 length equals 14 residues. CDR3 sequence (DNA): TGTGCCAGCAGTTTACAGTCGGGCACAGATACGCAGTATTTT. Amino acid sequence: CASSLQSGTDTQYF.

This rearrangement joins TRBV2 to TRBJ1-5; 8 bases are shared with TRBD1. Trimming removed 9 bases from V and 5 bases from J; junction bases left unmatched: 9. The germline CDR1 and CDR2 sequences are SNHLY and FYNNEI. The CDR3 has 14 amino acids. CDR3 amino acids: CARGTNRGDQPQHF. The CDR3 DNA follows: TGTGCCAGGGGGACAAACAGGGGGGATCAGCCCCAGCATTTT.

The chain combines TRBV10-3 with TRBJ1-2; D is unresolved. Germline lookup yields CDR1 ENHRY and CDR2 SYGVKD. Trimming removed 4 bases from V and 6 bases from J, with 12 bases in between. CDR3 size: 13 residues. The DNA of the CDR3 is TGTGCCATCAGTGCCCGGAGCACGGATGGCTACACCTTC. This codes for CAISARSTDGYTF.

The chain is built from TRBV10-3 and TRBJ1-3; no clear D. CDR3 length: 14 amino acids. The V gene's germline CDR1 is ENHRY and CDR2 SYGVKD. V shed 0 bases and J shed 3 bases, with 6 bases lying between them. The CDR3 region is CAISESRVGNTIYF. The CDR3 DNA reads TGTGCCATCAGTGAGTCGAGGGTTGGAAACACCATATATTTT.

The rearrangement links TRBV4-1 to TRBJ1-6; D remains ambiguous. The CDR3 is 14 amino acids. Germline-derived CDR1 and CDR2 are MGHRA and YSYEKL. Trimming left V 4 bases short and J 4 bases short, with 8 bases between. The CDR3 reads CASSPDGYNSPLHF. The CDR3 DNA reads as TGCGCCAGCAGCCCCGACGGGTATAATTCACCCCTCCACTTT.

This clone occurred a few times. CDR3 region: CSVGRGQGAEQYF. CDR3 sequence (DNA): TGCAGCGTGGGGAGGGGACAGGGTGCCGAGCAGTACTTC. This chain uses TRBV29-1 with TRBJ2-7, with 9 bases aligning to TRBD1. V dropped 6 bases and J dropped 6; count of bases not matched to a gene: 9. The CDR3 is 13 amino acids. CDR1 is SQVTM and CDR2 is ANQGSEA in the germline V gene.

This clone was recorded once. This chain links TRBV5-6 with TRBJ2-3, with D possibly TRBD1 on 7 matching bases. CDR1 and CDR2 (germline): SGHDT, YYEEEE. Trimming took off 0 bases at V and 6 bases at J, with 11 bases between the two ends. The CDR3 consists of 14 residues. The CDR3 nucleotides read TGTGCCAGCAGCTTGGGGCAGGGGGGCGATACGCAGTATTTT. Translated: CASSLGQGGDTQYF.

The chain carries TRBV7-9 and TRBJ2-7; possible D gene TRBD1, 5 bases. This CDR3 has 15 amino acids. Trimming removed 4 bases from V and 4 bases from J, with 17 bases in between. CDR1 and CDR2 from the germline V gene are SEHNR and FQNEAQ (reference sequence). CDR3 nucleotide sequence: TGTGCCAGCAGCTCCGCCAGGGCAGCGTCTTACGAGCAGTACTTC. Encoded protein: CASSSARAASYEQYF.

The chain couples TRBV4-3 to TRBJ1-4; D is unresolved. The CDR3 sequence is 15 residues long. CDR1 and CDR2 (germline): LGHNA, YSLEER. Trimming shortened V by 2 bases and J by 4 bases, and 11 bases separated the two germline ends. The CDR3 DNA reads TGCGCCAGCAGCCAACAGATTCGAAATAATGAAAAACTGTTTTTT. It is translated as CASSQQIRNNEKLFF.

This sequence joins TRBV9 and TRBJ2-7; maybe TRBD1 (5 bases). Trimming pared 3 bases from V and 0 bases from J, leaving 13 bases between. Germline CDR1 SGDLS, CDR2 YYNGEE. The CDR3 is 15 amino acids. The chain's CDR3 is CASSGGHPSSYEQYF. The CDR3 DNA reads TGTGCCAGCAGCGGAGGACATCCAAGCTCCTACGAGCAGTACTTC.

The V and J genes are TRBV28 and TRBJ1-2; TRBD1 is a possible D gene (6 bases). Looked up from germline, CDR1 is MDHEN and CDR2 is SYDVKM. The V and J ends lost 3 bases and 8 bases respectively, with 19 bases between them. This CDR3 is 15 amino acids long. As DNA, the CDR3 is TGTGCCAGCAGTTTCGGGGGGGACACTCCGAGGGGCTACACCTTC. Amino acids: CASSFGGDTPRGYTF.

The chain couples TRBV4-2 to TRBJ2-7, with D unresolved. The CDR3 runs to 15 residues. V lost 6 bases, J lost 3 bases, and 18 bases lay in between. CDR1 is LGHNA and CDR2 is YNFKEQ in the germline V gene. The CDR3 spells CASSLQQDSIYEQYF. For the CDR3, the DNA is TGTGCCAGCAGTCTACAGCAGGATAGCATCTACGAGCAGTACTTC.

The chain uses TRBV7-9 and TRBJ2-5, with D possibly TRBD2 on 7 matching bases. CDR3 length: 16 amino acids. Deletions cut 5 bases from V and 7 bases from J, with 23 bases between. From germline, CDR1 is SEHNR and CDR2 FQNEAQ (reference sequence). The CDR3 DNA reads TGTGCCAGCAGCACAGACTGGGGGGCAGCGGGACGGACCCAGTACTTC. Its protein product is CASSTDWGAAGRTQYF.

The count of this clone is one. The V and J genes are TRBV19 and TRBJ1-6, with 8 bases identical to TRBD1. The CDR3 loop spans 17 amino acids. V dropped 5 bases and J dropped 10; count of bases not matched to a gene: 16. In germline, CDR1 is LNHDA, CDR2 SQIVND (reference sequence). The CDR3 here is CASSPSGDRRFNSPLHF. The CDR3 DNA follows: TGTGCCAGTAGTCCCTCCGGGGACAGGAGGTTTAACTCACCCCTCCACTTT.

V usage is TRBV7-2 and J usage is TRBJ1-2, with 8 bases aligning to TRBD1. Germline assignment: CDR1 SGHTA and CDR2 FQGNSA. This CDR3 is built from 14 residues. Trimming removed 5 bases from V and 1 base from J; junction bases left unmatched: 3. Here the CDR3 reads CASSLQGDNYGYTF. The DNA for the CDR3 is TGTGCCAGCAGCCTACAGGGGGATAACTATGGCTACACCTTC.

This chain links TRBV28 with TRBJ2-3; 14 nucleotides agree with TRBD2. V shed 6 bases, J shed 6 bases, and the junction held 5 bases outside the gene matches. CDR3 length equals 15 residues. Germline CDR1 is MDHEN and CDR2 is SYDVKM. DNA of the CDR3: TGTGCCAGCAGCAAGGGACTAGCGGGAGAGGATACGCAGTATTTT. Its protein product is CASSKGLAGEDTQYF.

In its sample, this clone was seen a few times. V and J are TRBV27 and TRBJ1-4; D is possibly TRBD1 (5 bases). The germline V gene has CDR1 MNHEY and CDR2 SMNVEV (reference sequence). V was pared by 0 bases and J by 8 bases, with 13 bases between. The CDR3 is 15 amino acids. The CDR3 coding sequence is TGTGCCAGCAGTTTATCTCGGGGCGTCGAAGAAAAACTGTTTTTT. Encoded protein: CASSLSRGVEEKLFF.

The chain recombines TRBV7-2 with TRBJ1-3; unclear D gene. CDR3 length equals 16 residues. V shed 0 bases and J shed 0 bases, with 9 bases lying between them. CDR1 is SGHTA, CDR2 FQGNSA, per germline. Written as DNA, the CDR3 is TGTGCCAGCAGCTTAGCCTCTCAGGTCTCTGGAAACACCATATATTTT. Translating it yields CASSLASQVSGNTIYF.

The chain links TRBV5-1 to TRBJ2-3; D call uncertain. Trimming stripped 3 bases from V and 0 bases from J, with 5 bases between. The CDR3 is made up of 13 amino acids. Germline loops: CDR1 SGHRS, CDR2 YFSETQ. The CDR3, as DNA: TGCGCCAGCAGCTCACTGAGCACAGATACGCAGTATTTT. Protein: CASSSLSTDTQYF.